This T cell receptor (beta chain) derives from a study of CXCR3-negative and CXCR3-positive naive CD8 T cells. Naive CD8+ T cells were CD45RO-CCR7+CD27+CD95-. This CDR3 is built from 11 residues. Each TRB cDNA library was prepared by 5' RACE (with UMI labels). TCRdb reprocessed the 5' RACE reads and stores each CDR3 protein as one record, lacking DNA. Reported are 150,000 or so distinct CDR3 sequences; the ten largest clones contain approximately 0.29%. The sequenced material came from naive CXCR3- CD8+ T cells from blood. The subset denotes: CD45RO-CCR7+CD27+CD95- naive CD8+ T cells lacking CXCR3 (TNR3-). The rearrangement uses TRBV12-3 or TRBV12-4 and TRBJ2-7; there is no DNA to check the TCRdb D call of TRBD1. This clonotype was obtained from a human donor in good health. Some clones in this sample may be carry-over from other donors' samples. CDR3 amino acids: CASSQGSEQYF.